This is a list of T cell receptor beta chains from one sample in a study of control samples from healthy donors and cancer patients. The data were produced by immunoSEQ multiplex PCR, yet TCRdb's version contains in-frame clones alone and is incomplete. The table records tens of thousands of clones, approximately 94% of them present only once. The sequenced sample consisted of blood. Receptors were obtained from a woman under 30 in good health. The CDR3 runs from the conserved cysteine through the conserved F or W. Fields, in order: clone size, V gene, J gene, D gene, CDR3 DNA, CDR3 protein. D genes are given only for firm matches. Clone size is given for some rows only: seen once, a few or many times, or a class if the clone is expanded.

>.|TRBV6-5|TRBJ1-3|.
TGTGCCAGCAGCGATCCCTGGAACTCTGGAAACACCATATATTTT
CASSDPWNSGNTIYF
>.|TRBV7-6|TRBJ2-5|.
TGTGCCAGCAGCTTAGCGGGGTCGGCCCAGTACTTC
CASSLAGSAQYF
>once|TRBV19|TRBJ1-2|.
TGTGCCAGTACAGATTCGGGACAAAGTGGCTACACCTTC
CASTDSGQSGYTF
>.|TRBV11-2|TRBJ1-1|TRBD1
TGTGCCAGCAGCTTAGATCCCGCAGGGGGCATTGAAGCTTTCTTT
CASSLDPAGGIEAFF
>.|TRBV13|TRBJ2-7|.
TGTGCCAGCAGCTTATACAGGGACGAGCAGTACTTC
CASSLYRDEQYF
>.|TRBV5-6|TRBJ2-3|.
TGTGCCAGCAGCCCGACAGGTCTCACAGATACGCAGTATTTT
CASSPTGLTDTQYF
>few|TRBV28|TRBJ1-2|.
TGTGCCAGCAGTCGGAGAGGCTATGGCTACACCTTC
CASSRRGYGYTF
>.|TRBV7-9|TRBJ2-5|TRBD2
TGTGCCAGCAGAGGGGCTAGCGGGGGAGAGACCCAGTACTTC
CASRGASGGETQYF
>.|TRBV24-1|TRBJ2-2|TRBD1
TGTGCCACCAGTGCCCTGGACAGGGCCAACACCGGGGAGCTGTTTTTT
CATSALDRANTGELFF
>.|TRBV5-1|TRBJ2-1|.
TGCGCCAGCAGCTTGGGGACGGGAGTAGATGAGCAGTTCTTC
CASSLGTGVDEQFF
>.|TRBV5-1|TRBJ1-1|.
TGCGCCAGCAGCTTGGCGGGGGACACTGAAGCTTTCTTT
CASSLAGDTEAFF
>.|TRBV29-1|TRBJ1-1|.
TGCAGCGGGACGCAACTCAGGAGGTCGAACACTGAAGCTTTCTTT
CSGTQLRRSNTEAFF
>.|TRBV5-4|TRBJ1-1|.
TGTGCCAGCACCCGATCAGAGGCGATGAGTGCTGAAGCTTTCTTT
CASTRSEAMSAEAFF
>.|TRBV6-1|TRBJ2-7|.
TGTGCCAGCAGTGAGCGAGGGGTAACCTACGAGCAGTACTTC
CASSERGVTYEQYF
>.|TRBV6-5|TRBJ1-2|.
TGTGCCAGCAGCATGACAGTCCGCTATGGCTACACCTTC
CASSMTVRYGYTF
>.|TRBV3-1/TRBV3-2|TRBJ2-3|.
TGTGCCAGCAGCCAGGTGGAGGATACGCAGTATTTT
CASSQVEDTQYF
>.|TRBV9|TRBJ2-5|TRBD2
TGTGCCAGCAGCGTAAGGACTAGCGGGGGAGAGACCCAGTACTTC
CASSVRTSGGETQYF
>.|TRBV4-2|TRBJ1-6|.
TGTGCCAGCAGCCAAAACAGGAATTCACCCCTCCACTTT
CASSQNRNSPLHF
>.|TRBV18|TRBJ2-1|.
TGTGCCAGCTCACCACCCCTCGAATCGATGTTAGGGACACCGAACAATGAGCAGTTCTTC
CASSPPLESMLGTPNNEQFF
>once|TRBV7-2|TRBJ2-1|.
TGTGCCAGCAGCTTCATTAGCTATGAGCAGTTCTTC
CASSFISYEQFF
>.|TRBV28|TRBJ1-4|.
TGTGCCAGCAGCAACGGGCAACATAATGAAAAACTGTTTTTT
CASSNGQHNEKLFF
>.|TRBV19|TRBJ1-1|.
TGTGCCAGTAGTATAGAGGGCCCGATGAACACTGAAGCTTTCTTT
CASSIEGPMNTEAFF
>.|TRBV5-8|TRBJ2-7|.
TGTGCCAGCAGAATGATCGGGTCCTACGAGCAGTACTTC
CASRMIGSYEQYF
>.|TRBV5-1|TRBJ1-1|TRBD1
TGCGCCAGCAGCCTCCGACCTAGACAGGGGGCGTTAGTCACTGAAGCTTTCTTT
CASSLRPRQGALVTEAFF
>.|TRBV5-1|TRBJ2-3|TRBD2
TGCGCCAGCAGCTTGGGACTAGCGAGCAGCACAGATACGCAGTATTTT
CASSLGLASSTDTQYF
>once|TRBV27|TRBJ1-4|.
TGTGCCAGCACGGGGAATGGTAATGAAAAACTGTTTTTT
CASTGNGNEKLFF
>.|TRBV29-1|TRBJ1-1|TRBD1
TGCAGCGTTCTACAGGGGGCGGTCACTGAAGCTTTCTTT
CSVLQGAVTEAFF
>.|TRBV27|TRBJ2-3|.
TGTGCCAGCAGTTTAGGGGGGAGGCGCACAGATACGCAGTATTTT
CASSLGGRRTDTQYF
>.|TRBV18|TRBJ2-2|.
TGTGCCAGCTCACCAGCGGAAGGGGAGCTGTTTTTT
CASSPAEGELFF
>.|TRBV29-1|TRBJ1-2|.
TGCAGCGTTGAAGATTGGGCAGGGCCCGTCTATGGCTACACCTTC
CSVEDWAGPVYGYTF
>.|TRBV5-1|TRBJ1-2|TRBD1
TGCGCCAGCAGCAACCTTGGGGACAGGGTTTCAGATGGCTACACCTTC
CASSNLGDRVSDGYTF
>.|TRBV28|TRBJ1-1|.
TGTGCCAGCAGTCGGACCTACGACGCACCTGAAGCTTTCTTT
CASSRTYDAPEAFF